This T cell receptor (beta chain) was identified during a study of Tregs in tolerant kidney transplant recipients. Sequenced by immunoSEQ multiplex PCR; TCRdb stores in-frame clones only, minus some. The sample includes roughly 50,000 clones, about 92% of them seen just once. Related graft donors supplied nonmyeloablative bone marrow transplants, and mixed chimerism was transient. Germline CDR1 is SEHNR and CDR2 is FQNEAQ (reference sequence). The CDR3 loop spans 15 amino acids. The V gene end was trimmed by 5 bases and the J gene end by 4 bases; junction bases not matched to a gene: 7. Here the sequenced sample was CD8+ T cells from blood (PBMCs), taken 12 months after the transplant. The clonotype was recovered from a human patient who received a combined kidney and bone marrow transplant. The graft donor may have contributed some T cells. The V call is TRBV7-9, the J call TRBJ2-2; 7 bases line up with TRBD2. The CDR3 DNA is TGTGCCAGCAGCACGACTAGCCCCGGCACCGGGGAGCTGTTTTTT. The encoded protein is CASSTTSPGTGELFF. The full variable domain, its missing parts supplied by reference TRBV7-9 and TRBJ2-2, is DTGVSQNPRHKITKRGQNVTFRCDPISEHNRLYWYRQTLGQGPEFLTYFQNEAQLEKSRLLSDRFSAERPKGSFSTLEIQRTEQGDSAMYLCASSTTSPGTGELFFGEGSRLTVL.